The sequence of this T cell receptor beta chain was determined in a study of shared clonotypes between healthy human individuals. Study in general: CD4 naive and CD4 memory each took three plates per donor, while CD8 naive took two and CD8 memory one.

CD4+ cells yielded CD45RA+ naive and CD45RA-negative memory subsets. Sequencing was performed with immunoSEQ multiplex PCR; in TCRdb, only in-frame clones are kept and a portion is missing. The sample includes 1,400,000 or so clones, about 98.5% of them seen just once. The CDR3 runs 17 residues. The J segment lost 1 base and the V segment lost 1 base, leaving 7 bases of the junction unmatched. Germline V gives CDR1 SGHDT, CDR2 YYEEEE. This clonotype originated in a man younger than 40 in good health. Sequenced material: naive CD4+ T cells sorted from blood. Subset given: CD45RA+ positively selected. The chain links TRBV5-6 to TRBJ2-1; 8 bases line up with TRBD1. The CDR3 DNA sequence: TGTGCCAGCAGCTTGCTCCGACAGGGGTTTTCCTACAATGAGCAGTTCTTC. Translated, it gives CASSLLRQGFSYNEQFF.